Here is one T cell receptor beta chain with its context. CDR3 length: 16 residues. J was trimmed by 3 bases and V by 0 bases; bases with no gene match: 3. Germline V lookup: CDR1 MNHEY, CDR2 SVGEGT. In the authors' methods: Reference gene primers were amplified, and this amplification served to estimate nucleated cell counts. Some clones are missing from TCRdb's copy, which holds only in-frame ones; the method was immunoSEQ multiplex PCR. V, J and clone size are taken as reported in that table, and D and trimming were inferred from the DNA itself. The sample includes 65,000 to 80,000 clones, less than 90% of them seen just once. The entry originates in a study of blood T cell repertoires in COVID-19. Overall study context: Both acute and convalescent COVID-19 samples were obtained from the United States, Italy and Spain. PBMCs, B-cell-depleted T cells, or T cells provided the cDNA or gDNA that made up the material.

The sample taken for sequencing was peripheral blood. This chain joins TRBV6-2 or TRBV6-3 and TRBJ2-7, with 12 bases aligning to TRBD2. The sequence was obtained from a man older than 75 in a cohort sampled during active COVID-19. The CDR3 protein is CASSYSRLAGDYEQYF. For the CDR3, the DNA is TGTGCCAGCAGTTACTCCCGACTAGCGGGGGACTACGAGCAGTACTTC.